This section outlines one T cell receptor beta chain sequence together with its context. No antigen is known for it. This record belongs to a study of graft-versus-host responses after intestinal transplantation. The V gene's germline CDR1 is LGHNA and CDR2 YSLEER. The CDR3 is 14 amino acids. The V segment lost 4 bases and the J segment 4 bases; nucleotides outside the gene matches: 4. General study points: GvH clones occurred in recipient marrow; some first appeared in ileum or blood.

Profiling relied on immunoSEQ multiplex PCR, and the TCRdb table lists in-frame clones only, not all of them. Among approximately 90,000 clones listed, approximately 90% were seen once. The V and J genes are TRBV4-3 and TRBJ2-1, with TRBD1 matching over 7 bases. The sequence derives from a human donor who received an intestinal transplant. The material sequenced was unstimulated CD8+ T cells sorted from spleen or lymph node cells, taken before intestinal transplant. This CDR3 is CASSPWDSYNEQFF. For the CDR3, the DNA is TGCGCCAGCAGCCCTTGGGACAGTTACAATGAGCAGTTCTTC.